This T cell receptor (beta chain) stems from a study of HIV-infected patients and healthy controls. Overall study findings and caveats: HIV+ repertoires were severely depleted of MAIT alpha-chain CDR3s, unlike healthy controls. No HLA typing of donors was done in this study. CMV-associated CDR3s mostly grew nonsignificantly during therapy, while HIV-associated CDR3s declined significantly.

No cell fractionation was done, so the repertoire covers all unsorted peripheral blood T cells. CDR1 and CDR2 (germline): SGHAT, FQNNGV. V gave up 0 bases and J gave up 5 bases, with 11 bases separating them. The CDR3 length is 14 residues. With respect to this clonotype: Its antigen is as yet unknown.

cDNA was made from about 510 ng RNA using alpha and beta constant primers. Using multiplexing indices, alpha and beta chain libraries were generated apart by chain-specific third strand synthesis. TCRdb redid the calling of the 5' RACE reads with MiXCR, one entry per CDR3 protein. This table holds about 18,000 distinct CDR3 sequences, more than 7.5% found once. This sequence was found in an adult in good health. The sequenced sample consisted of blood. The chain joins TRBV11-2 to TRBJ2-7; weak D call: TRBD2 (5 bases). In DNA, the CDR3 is TGTGCCAGCAGCTTAGACCAGGAGGCCCACGAGCAGTACTTC. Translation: CASSLDQEAHEQYF.